This TCR beta chain was retrieved from a study of cytomegalovirus exposure and HLA in healthy donors. Primers included in the PCR were 60 Vbeta and 13 Jbeta primers. The assay was immunoSEQ multiplex PCR, and TCRdb's table has in-frame clones only and misses some. The sample records about 130,000 clones, around two thirds being singletons. CDR3 length equals 15 residues. Trimming cost V 1 base and J 6 bases, with 14 bases left between them. In germline, CDR1 is LNHDA, CDR2 SQIVND (reference sequence). Remarks on this clone: The target antigen is unknown.

Study-level findings and limits: Roughly uniform depth of sequencing across donors was assumed in presence/absence analyses.

The clonotype originates from a woman between 35 and 50 years old in good health and CMV-seronegative. The sequenced sample consisted of PBMCs. The J gene is TRBJ2-3, the V gene TRBV19, with D possibly being TRBD1 (5 bases). CDR3 nucleotides: TGTGCCAGTAGTATAGGCCCAGGGCTAATGGATACGCAGTATTTT. It translates to CASSIGPGLMDTQYF.